Listed below are T cell receptor beta chains from one sample, sequenced in a study of cytomegalovirus exposure and HLA in healthy donors. Measured with immunoSEQ multiplex PCR; TCRdb has only the in-frame clones, and not every one. Of more than 150,000 clones listed, 75% to 90% are singletons. The material sequenced was PBMCs. Receptors were obtained from a woman aged 50 to 60 in good health and CMV-seropositive. Both conserved end residues are part of each CDR3. D genes are given only for firm matches. The size entry is marked missing in some rows and otherwise reads once, few, many or a size class.

size: NA; V: TRBV7-3; D: TRBD1; J: TRBJ1-1; CDR3: CASSTVTGGYTEAFF; DNA: TGTGCCAGCAGCACCGTGACAGGGGGATACACTGAAGCTTTCTTT
size: NA; V: TRBV29-1; D: TRBD2; J: TRBJ2-5; CDR3: CSVDRGGEQTQYF; DNA: TGCAGCGTTGATCGGGGGGGCGAGCAGACCCAGTACTTC
size: NA; V: TRBV6-1; D: TRBD1; J: TRBJ2-4; CDR3: CASSDPGGWGDIQYF; DNA: TGTGCCAGCAGTGACCCAGGGGGCTGGGGGGACATTCAGTACTTC
size: NA; V: TRBV29-1; D: TRBD1; J: TRBJ1-5; CDR3: CSVGTDYSNQPQHF; DNA: TGCAGCGTAGGGACAGATTATAGCAATCAGCCCCAGCATTTT
size: NA; V: TRBV2; D: TRBD2; J: TRBJ2-1; CDR3: CASSESSGGNNEQFF; DNA: TGTGCCAGCAGTGAGTCTAGCGGGGGGAATAATGAGCAGTTCTTC
size: NA; V: TRBV18; D: TRBD1; J: TRBJ2-5; CDR3: CASSLETGALETQYF; DNA: TGTGCCAGCTCCCTGGAGACAGGGGCGTTGGAGACCCAGTACTTC
size: once; V: TRBV12-2; D: NA; J: TRBJ2-3; CDR3: CCIGLADCTDTQYF; DNA: TGTTGCATCGGACTAGCGGATTGCACAGATACGCAGTATTTT
size: NA; V: TRBV10-3; D: NA; J: TRBJ2-2; CDR3: CAINSGPTGELFF; DNA: TGTGCCATCAACAGCGGGCCCACCGGGGAGCTGTTTTTT
size: NA; V: TRBV5-4; D: TRBD2; J: TRBJ2-3; CDR3: CASSTGTSGGHSTDTQYF; DNA: TGTGCCAGCAGCACAGGGACTAGCGGGGGGCATAGCACAGATACGCAGTATTTT
size: NA; V: TRBV7-3; D: TRBD1; J: TRBJ2-3; CDR3: CASSLEAGTGDTQYF; DNA: TGTGCCAGCAGCTTAGAGGCGGGGACAGGAGATACGCAGTATTTT
size: NA; V: TRBV2; D: TRBD2; J: TRBJ2-5; CDR3: CASSVWGEGETQYF; DNA: TGTGCCAGCAGTGTCTGGGGGGAGGGGGAGACCCAGTACTTC
size: NA; V: TRBV18; D: NA; J: TRBJ2-7; CDR3: CASSPGAPTYEQYF; DNA: TGTGCCAGCTCACCAGGAGCACCCACCTACGAGCAGTACTTC
size: NA; V: TRBV19; D: TRBD1; J: TRBJ1-5; CDR3: CASMDGRGRGPQHF; DNA: TGTGCCAGTATGGACGGGAGGGGGCGGGGGCCCCAGCATTTT
size: few; V: TRBV7-2; D: TRBD2; J: TRBJ2-7; CDR3: CASSLDGSGGEGQYF; DNA: TGTGCCAGCAGCTTAGATGGCAGCGGGGGAGAGGGGCAGTACTTC
size: NA; V: TRBV11-1; D: NA; J: TRBJ1-2; CDR3: CASSLRGGSYGYTF; DNA: TGTGCCAGCAGCTTAAGGGGAGGCAGCTATGGCTACACCTTC
size: NA; V: TRBV7-3; D: TRBD2; J: TRBJ2-5; CDR3: CASSFLAGEGETQYF; DNA: TGTGCCAGCAGCTTTCTAGCGGGGGAAGGAGAGACCCAGTACTTC
size: NA; V: TRBV6-1; D: NA; J: TRBJ2-2; CDR3: CASSSDGLGGGELFF; DNA: TGTGCCAGCAGTTCGGACGGGCTAGGGGGCGGGGAGCTGTTTTTT
size: once; V: TRBV13; D: NA; J: TRBJ2-3; CDR3: CASSWRGATDTQYF; DNA: TGTGCCAGCAGCTGGAGGGGCGCAACAGATACGCAGTATTTT
size: NA; V: TRBV6-6; D: NA; J: TRBJ1-4; CDR3: CASSYAGGREKLFF; DNA: TGTGCCAGCAGTTACGCAGGAGGTCGGGAAAAACTGTTTTTT
size: NA; V: TRBV6-1; D: NA; J: TRBJ2-5; CDR3: CASSYPLATQYF; DNA: TGTGCCAGCAGTTATCCACTAGCGACCCAGTACTTC
size: NA; V: TRBV19; D: TRBD1; J: TRBJ1-2; CDR3: CASSWGTDTNYGYTF; DNA: TGTGCCAGTAGTTGGGGGACAGATACTAACTATGGCTACACCTTC
size: few; V: TRBV4-1; D: NA; J: TRBJ1-4; CDR3: CASSQEGRDDEKLFF; DNA: TGCGCCAGCAGCCAAGAAGGCAGGGATGATGAAAAACTGTTTTTT
size: once; V: TRBV6-6; D: NA; J: TRBJ1-4; CDR3: CASSYGGSLSEKLFF; DNA: TGTGCCAGCAGTTACGGGGGGTCCCTTAGTGAAAAACTGTTTTTT